The 3 T cell receptor beta chains listed next were all sequenced from one sample in a study of blood T cell repertoires in COVID-19 (dated by TCRdb to 2018 to 2020). Library prep was done by the immunoSEQ multiplex PCR assay. This is the immuneACCESS table as TCRdb keeps it, with only in-frame sequences that have V and J called. A part of the clones is gone; compared with another copy, unresolved V genes explain less than half, and the rest is unexplained. The sample has about 50,000 clones on record, 75% to 90% of them singletons. The ten largest clones capture 10% to 15% of the sample. Sequenced input: peripheral blood. These TCRs come from a human donor with active COVID-19. The donor label of this sample is uncertain.

The rearrangement links TRBV7-2 to TRBJ2-2, with D possibly TRBD2 on 6 matching bases. Germline V gene lookup returns CDR1 SGHTA and CDR2 FQGNSA. The CDR3 is 16 residues long. V was clipped by 5 bases and J by 3 bases, with 16 bases between them. CDR3 in DNA: TGTGCCAGCAGCGACGCAGCGGAGGGATACACCGGGGAGCTGTTTTTT. Protein: CASSDAAEGYTGELFF. Full variable domain (remainder filled in from reference TRBV7-2 and TRBJ2-2): GAGVSQSPSNKVTEKGKDVELRCDPISGHTALYWYRQSLGQGLEFLIYFQGNSAPDKSGLPSDRFSAERTGGSVSTLTIQRTQQEDSAVYLCASSDAAEGYTGELFFGEGSRLTVL.

The chain employs TRBV19 and TRBJ2-3, with TRBD2 as a possible D gene (6 bases). V was clipped by 5 bases and J by 4 bases, with 19 bases between them. Per the germline V gene, CDR1 is LNHDA and CDR2 is SQIVND (reference sequence). CDR3 length: 16 amino acids. CDR3: CASSPSGTRPSDTQYF. The CDR3 DNA follows: TGTGCCAGTAGTCCATCCGGGACTCGACCTTCAGATACGCAGTATTTT. Full variable domain (outside the CDR3, taken from reference TRBV19 and TRBJ2-3): DGGITQSPKYLFRKEGQNVTLSCEQNLNHDAMYWYRQDPGQGLRLIYYSQIVNDFQKGDIAEGYSVSREKKESFPLTVTSAQKNPTAFYLCASSPSGTRPSDTQYFGPGTRLTVL.

The chain recombines TRBV7-8 with TRBJ1-4, with 7 bases identical to TRBD1. The CDR3 has 15 amino acids. V was clipped by 5 bases and J by 8 bases; unmatched bases: 11. The germline V gene has CDR1 SGHVS and CDR2 FQNEAQ. CDR3 DNA sequence: TGTGCCAGCAGCACGATGGACAGGTTGCGAGAAAAACTGTTTTTT. This encodes CASSTMDRLREKLFF.